What follows are 29 T cell receptor beta chains derived from one specimen sequenced in a study of patients and donors after allogeneic stem cell transplantation. A single record per CDR3 protein comes from TCRdb applying MiXCR to the RT-PCR reads. Of 900,000 to 1,000,000 distinct CDR3 sequences in the sample, roughly 18% were seen once. The sequencing sample was made of blood, either unsorted or a sorted T cell fraction (not recorded which). These receptors came from a human donor who was either an allogeneic HSCT recipient or a stem cell or donor lymphocyte infusion donor (not recorded which). It is not recorded whose cells these are; they may come from a transplant donor.

In its sample, this clonotype was seen a few times. The V and J genes are TRBV7-8 and TRBJ2-1, with 11 nucleotides matching TRBD2. V gave up 5 bases and J gave up 6 bases; unmatched junction bases: 9. This CDR3 region has 16 residues. Germline V lookup: CDR1 SGHVS, CDR2 FQNEAQ. The CDR3 nucleotides read TGTGCCAGCAGCCCCTCTAGCGGGAGGACCCCCAATGAGCAGTTCTTC. Translated: CASSPSSGRTPNEQFF.

The chain combines TRBV4-1 with TRBJ1-6, with TRBD1 matching 11 bases. Germline V lookup: CDR1 MGHRA, CDR2 YSYEKL. The CDR3 extends over 14 amino acids. Germline trimming cut 5 bases from V and 10 bases from J; bases unmatched to any gene: 4. This CDR3 is CASSGQGAGSPLHF. CDR3 DNA sequence: TGCGCCAGCAGCGGACAGGGGGCCGGCTCACCCCTCCACTTT.

The genes are TRBV2 and TRBJ2-3, with 14 bases fitting TRBD2. CDR3 length: 14 residues. Trimming removed 6 bases from V and 10 bases from J; junction bases left unmatched: 6. Germline V lookup: CDR1 SNHLY, CDR2 FYNNEI. This chain's CDR3 is CASRPGLAGEAQYF. DNA for the CDR3: TGTGCCAGCAGGCCGGGACTAGCGGGAGAGGCGCAGTATTTT. The whole variable domain, filled in from reference TRBV2 and TRBJ2-3, reads EPEVTQTPSHQVTQMGQEVILRCVPISNHLYFYWYRQILGQKVEFLVSFYNNEISEKSEIFDDQFSVERPDGSNFTLKIRSTKLEDSAMYFCASRPGLAGEAQYFGPGTRLTVL.

The genes are TRBV4-3 and TRBJ2-1, with 11 bases that match TRBD2. The junction had 4 bases not matched to a gene; V was cut back by 0 bases and J by 9 bases. The germline gives CDR1 LGHNA, CDR2 YSLEER. This CDR3 comprises 15 residues. This CDR3 is CASSQDSGGALEQFF. DNA of the CDR3: TGCGCCAGCAGCCAAGATAGCGGGGGGGCCCTTGAGCAGTTCTTC.

This clonotype has more than one count but fewer than ten. One end of the junction is discordant with germline, which a read error may explain. This chain uses TRBV7-9 with TRBJ2-7; 9 bases are shared with TRBD2. The CDR3 has 14 amino acids. Germline V gene lookup returns CDR1 SEHNR and CDR2 FQNEAQ (reference sequence). The CDR3: CASSLGLAEPEEYF. In nucleotides, the CDR3 is TGTGCCAGCAGCTTAGGACTAGCGGAGCCCGAGGAGTACTTC.

This clonotype was picked up one time. The chain employs TRBV20-1 and TRBJ2-1; D might be TRBD1 (6 bases). V shed 6 bases and J shed 4 bases, with 16 bases lying between them. Germline assignment: CDR1 DFQATT and CDR2 SNEGSKA (reference sequence). This CDR3 spans 14 amino acids. CDR3 loop: CSATAQGMYNEQFF. CDR3 sequence (DNA): TGCAGTGCCACCGCTCAGGGGATGTACAATGAGCAGTTCTTC.

This clonotype was seen many times. The chain has TRBV7-9 and TRBJ2-5; 8 bases are shared with TRBD1. This CDR3 has 16 residues. After removal of 3 bases from V and 4 bases from J, the junction contained 10 bases not matched to a gene. The germline CDR1 and CDR2 sequences are SEHNR and FQNEAQ (reference sequence). CDR3 in DNA: TGTGCCAGCAGCTTCGGACAGGGTGTTTTATTAGAGACCCAGTACTTC. Translated: CASSFGQGVLLETQYF. Using reference TRBV7-9 and TRBJ2-5 for the parts outside the CDR3, the full variable domain is DTGVSQNPRHKITKRGQNVTFRCDPISEHNRLYWYRQTLGQGPEFLTYFQNEAQLEKSRLLSDRFSAERPKGSFSTLEIQRTEQGDSAMYLCASSFGQGVLLETQYFGPGTRLLVL.

The V gene is TRBV3-1, the J gene TRBJ2-7; 13 positions match TRBD2. There are 15 residues in the CDR3. CDR1 LGHDT and CDR2 YNNKEL come from the germline V gene (reference sequence). J gave up 3 bases and V 6 bases, and 5 bases lay outside the gene matches. CDR3 in DNA: TGTGCCAGCAGAAGGACTAGCGGGAGAAACTACGAGCAGTACTTC. This sequence encodes CASRRTSGRNYEQYF.

The genes are TRBV25-1 and TRBJ1-2; 8 bases are shared with TRBD1. This CDR3 spans 14 amino acids. Trimming took 3 bases from V and 7 from J; bases not matched to a gene: 7. Germline CDR1 reads MGHDK; CDR2 reads SYGVNS. The CDR3 nucleotides read TGTGCCAGCAGTGATGGACAGGGCCGCGTTGGCTACACCTTC. This encodes CASSDGQGRVGYTF.

This clonotype occurred a few times. The gene calls are TRBV25-1 and TRBJ2-1, with a possible D match to TRBD1 (6 bases). The CDR3 is 15 residues long. Germline lookup yields CDR1 MGHDK and CDR2 SYGVNS. Deletions cut 6 bases from V and 6 bases from J, with 18 bases between. CDR3 in amino acids: CASSPNRVIVNEQFF. CDR3 nucleotide sequence: TGTGCCAGCAGCCCAAACAGGGTAATTGTCAATGAGCAGTTCTTC.

This chain joins TRBV4-1 and TRBJ2-7; 9 bases fit TRBD2. Germline CDR1 is MGHRA and CDR2 is YSYEKL. This CDR3 contains 15 residues. J gave up 5 bases and V 1 base, and 6 bases lay outside the gene matches. Here the CDR3 DNA reads TGCGCCAGCAGCCAAGCTAGCGGGAAAAGCAACGAGCAGTACTTC. Encoded protein: CASSQASGKSNEQYF.

This clonotype was recorded many times. This chain joins TRBV5-1 and TRBJ1-1; weak D call: TRBD1 (5 bases). Trimming took off 0 bases at V and 1 base at J, with 10 bases between the two ends. This CDR3 comprises 15 residues. Germline V gives CDR1 SGHRS, CDR2 YFSETQ. The CDR3 region has the DNA TGCGCCAGCAGCTTGGTTGGGACGGAGAACACTGAAGCTTTCTTT. Amino acid sequence: CASSLVGTENTEAFF.

V and J are TRBV6-1 and TRBJ2-2; 9 nucleotides line up with TRBD1. Germline V gene sequence: CDR1 MNHNS, CDR2 SASEGT. This CDR3 spans 15 amino acids. The J segment lost 5 bases and the V segment lost 5 bases, leaving 6 bases of the junction unmatched. CDR3 residues: CASSLQGALTGELFF. As DNA, the CDR3 is TGTGCCAGCAGTCTACAGGGGGCGCTGACCGGGGAGCTGTTTTTT.

This clonotype was seen a handful of times. This rearrangement joins TRBV5-6 to TRBJ1-6; D is ambiguous. This CDR3 is built from 13 residues. CDR1 and CDR2 (germline): SGHDT, YYEEEE. Trimming shortened V by 4 bases and J by 8 bases, and 10 bases separated the two germline ends. The CDR3 nucleotides read TGTGCCAGCAGCCGGTCGAGTGATTCACCCCTCCACTTT. Its translation is CASSRSSDSPLHF. Looking up the rest from reference TRBV5-6 and TRBJ1-6 gives the full variable domain: DAGVTQSPTHLIKTRGQQVTLRCSPKSGHDTVSWYQQALGQGPQFIFQYYEEEERQRGNFPDRFSGHQFPNYSSELNVNALLLGDSALYLCASSRSSDSPLHFGNGTRLTVT.

This clonotype was seen a few times. The chain recombines TRBV5-1 with TRBJ2-1; D is perhaps TRBD1 or TRBD2 (5 bases each). The V and J ends lost 4 bases and 0 bases respectively, with 17 bases between them. The CDR3 loop spans 17 amino acids. Germline V gene sequence: CDR1 SGHRS, CDR2 YFSETQ. CDR3 sequence reads: CASSRGAGPSSYNEQFF. CDR3 DNA sequence: TGCGCCAGCAGCCGTGGGGCGGGCCCAAGCTCCTACAATGAGCAGTTCTTC.

In its sample, this clonotype was seen many times. The V and J genes are TRBV5-1 and TRBJ2-1; 7 nucleotides agree with TRBD1. Germline CDR1 and CDR2: SGHRS and YFSETQ. With V trimmed by 2 bases and J by 3 bases, 2 bases remained unmatched. The CDR3 extends over 14 amino acids. CDR3 nucleotides: TGCGCCAGCAGCTTAGGGGACAGCTACAATGAGCAGTTCTTC. It encodes CASSLGDSYNEQFF. The entire variable domain, with the rest obtained from reference TRBV5-1 and TRBJ2-1, is as follows: KAGVTQTPRYLIKTRGQQVTLSCSPISGHRSVSWYQQTPGQGLQFLFEYFSETQRNKGNFPGRFSGRQFSNSRSEMNVSTLELGDSALYLCASSLGDSYNEQFFGPGTRLTVL.

This clonotype was found a few times. The V and J genes are TRBV6-5 and TRBJ2-5; D gene unclear. This CDR3 has 16 amino acids. The germline gives CDR1 MNHEY, CDR2 SVGAGI. V was shortened by 0 bases and J by 7 bases, with 18 bases between the two germline ends. DNA of the CDR3: TGTGCCAGCAGTTACTCGATAGGAATGGATATGGGGACCCAGTACTTC. The encoded protein is CASSYSIGMDMGTQYF.

This clonotype was seen repeatedly, ten times or more. This chain links TRBV12-3 or TRBV12-4 with TRBJ2-5; D is unresolved. V lost 6 bases and J lost 5, with 13 bases in between. The CDR3 runs to 13 residues. CDR3 loop: CASRNNKAETQYF. CDR3 nucleotides: TGTGCCAGCAGGAATAATAAGGCGGAGACCCAGTACTTC.

This clonotype was recorded at least ten times. The DNA of the CDR3 is TGTGCCAGCAGCTTATCTGGGAAAGCGCAGTATTTT. It translates to CASSLSGKAQYF. V usage is TRBV7-2 and J usage is TRBJ2-3; no clear D gene. V was shortened by 2 bases and J by 10 bases, with 10 bases between the two germline ends. This CDR3 is built from 12 residues. In germline, CDR1 is SGHTA, CDR2 FQGNSA.

In its sample, this clonotype was seen many times. The chain is built from TRBV5-1 and TRBJ1-5, with unresolved D. The germline gives CDR1 SGHRS, CDR2 YFSETQ. The CDR3 has 13 residues. Trimming shortened V by 1 base and J by 7 bases, and 9 bases separated the two germline ends. CDR3 DNA sequence: TGCGCCAGCAGCTTGATTGGGCGACAGCCCCAGCATTTT. Translation gives CASSLIGRQPQHF.

V gene TRBV7-9 combines with J gene TRBJ1-5; possibly TRBD1 for D (5 bases). The germline V gene has CDR1 SEHNR and CDR2 FQNEAQ (reference sequence). The CDR3 loop spans 12 amino acids. V gave up 5 bases and J gave up 7 bases, with 9 bases separating them. The CDR3 here is CASSPGSQPQHF. CDR3 bases: TGTGCCAGCAGCCCAGGGTCCCAGCCCCAGCATTTT.

This clonotype turned up a few times. J is TRBJ2-1 and V is TRBV6-5; 8 bases are a match to TRBD2. The CDR3 contains 12 residues. V was pared by 6 bases and J by 14 bases, with 9 bases of the junction left unmatched. The germline V gene has CDR1 MNHEY and CDR2 SVGAGI. CDR3 nucleotides: TGTGCCAGCAGCAACACGGGACTAGTTAAGTTCTTC. Translating gives CASSNTGLVKFF.

This clonotype occurred a few times. The gene calls are TRBV20-1 and TRBJ2-1; TRBD2 aligns across 8 bases. CDR3 length: 14 residues. Germline V gene sequence: CDR1 DFQATT, CDR2 SNEGSKA (reference sequence). After removal of 6 bases from V and 6 bases from J, the junction contained 10 bases not matched to a gene. The CDR3 nucleotides read TGCAGTGCCCCCGGGAGGGGGGGCTCCAATGAGCAGTTCTTC. Amino acid sequence: CSAPGRGGSNEQFF.

J is TRBJ1-2 and V is TRBV10-3; possibly TRBD1 for D (5 bases). Trimming took 3 bases from V and 4 from J, leaving 18 bases between them. Germline assignment: CDR1 ENHRY and CDR2 SYGVKD. The CDR3 consists of 16 residues. As DNA, the CDR3 is TGTGCCATCAGTGAAGAGGGCAGAGGGACTCCCTATGGCTACACCTTC. Its protein product is CAISEEGRGTPYGYTF.

V is TRBV9 and J is TRBJ2-7; unclear D gene. CDR3 length: 13 residues. V dropped 3 bases and J dropped 12 bases, with 19 bases sitting between them. Germline V CDR1 and CDR2: SGDLS, YYNGEE. CDR3 bases: TGTGCCAGCAGCGGAGCCCTTCCTACCAGGCGGTACTTC. It specifies CASSGALPTRRYF.

This clonotype has more than one count but fewer than ten. The chain has TRBV12-3 or TRBV12-4 and TRBJ1-2; TRBD1 might be the D (5 bases). The CDR3 sequence is 15 residues long. Trimming left V 7 bases short and J 7 bases short, with 22 bases between. CDR3 bases: TGTGCCAGCACTCAATCAAACAGGCCTATTCTTGGCTACACCTTC. It is translated as CASTQSNRPILGYTF.

This clonotype came up a few times. J is TRBJ2-3 and V is TRBV4-2, with 7 bases identical to TRBD2. Germline CDR1 and CDR2: LGHNA and YNFKEQ. The CDR3 is made up of 14 amino acids. Unmatched junction bases numbered 2, after V lost 3 bases and J lost 2 bases. This CDR3 is CASSHGTNTDTQYF. DNA of the CDR3: TGTGCCAGCAGCCATGGGACTAACACAGATACGCAGTATTTT.

V gene TRBV12-3 or TRBV12-4 combines with J gene TRBJ1-2; D gene uncertain. Trimming took off 6 bases at V and 8 bases at J, with 16 bases between the two ends. The CDR3 covers 13 residues. The CDR3 DNA sequence: TGTGCCAGCAGCCCCGGACGGTCTCGCGGCTACACCTTC. Protein sequence: CASSPGRSRGYTF.

This clonotype was seen ten or more times. This chain uses TRBV6-1 with TRBJ2-7; D might be TRBD2 (6 bases). Germline V gene data show CDR1 as MNHNS and CDR2 as SASEGT. The CDR3 is 13 amino acids. V was cut by 6 bases and J by 4 bases, with 13 bases left in between. CDR3 amino acids: CASSAGGSYEQYF. The CDR3 DNA is TGTGCCAGCAGCGCCGGAGGGTCTTACGAGCAGTACTTC.